This T cell receptor (beta chain) derives from a study of Graves' ophthalmopathy and Graves' hyperthyroidism. Researchers took RNA transcripts and amplified TCR beta CDR3 regions from them. First-round RT-PCR used HTBI primers; second-round multiplex PCR followed. TCRdb passed the multiplex PCR reads through MiXCR, listing each CDR3 protein once. The profile covers some 750,000 distinct CDR3 sequences, with around 40% appearing a single time and roughly 45% taken by the ten largest. This CDR3 is 14 amino acids long. Germline assignment: CDR1 WSHSY and CDR2 SAAADI. The TCR was taken from an adult man with Graves' ophthalmopathy. Sequencing used peripheral blood. The chain employs TRBV10-2 and TRBJ2-7; the match to TRBD2 covers 9 bases. The J call may be incorrect, as the DNA end agrees better with TRBJ2-5. As DNA, the CDR3 is TGCGCCAGCAGTGAGTCAGGACTAGCGGAGACCCAGTACTTC. It is translated as CASSESGLAETQYF.